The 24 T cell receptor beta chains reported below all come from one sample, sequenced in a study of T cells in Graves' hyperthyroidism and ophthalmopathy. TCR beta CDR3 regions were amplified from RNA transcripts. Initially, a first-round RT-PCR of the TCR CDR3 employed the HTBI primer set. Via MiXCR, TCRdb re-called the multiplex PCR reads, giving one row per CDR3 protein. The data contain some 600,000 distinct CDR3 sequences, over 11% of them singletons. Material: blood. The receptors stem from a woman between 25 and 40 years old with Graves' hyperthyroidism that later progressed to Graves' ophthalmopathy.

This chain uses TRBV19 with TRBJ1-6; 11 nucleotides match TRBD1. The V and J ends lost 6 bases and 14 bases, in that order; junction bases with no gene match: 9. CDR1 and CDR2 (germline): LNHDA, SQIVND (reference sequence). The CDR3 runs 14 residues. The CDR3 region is CASSIGQGAGTLHF. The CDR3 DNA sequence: TGTGCCAGTAGCATCGGACAGGGGGCCGGGACCCTCCACTTT.

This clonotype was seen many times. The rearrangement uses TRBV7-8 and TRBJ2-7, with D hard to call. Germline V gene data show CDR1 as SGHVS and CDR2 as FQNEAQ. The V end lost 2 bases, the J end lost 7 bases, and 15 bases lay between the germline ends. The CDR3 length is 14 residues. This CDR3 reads CASSLTVSAGEQYF. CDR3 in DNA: TGTGCCAGCAGCTTAACGGTTTCAGCAGGAGAGCAGTACTTC.

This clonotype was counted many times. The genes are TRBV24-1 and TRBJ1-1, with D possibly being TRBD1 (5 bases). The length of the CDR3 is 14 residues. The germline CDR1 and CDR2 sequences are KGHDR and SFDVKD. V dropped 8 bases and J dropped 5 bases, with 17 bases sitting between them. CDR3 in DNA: TGTGCCACCACCCTGTGGGGGGAGGGGACTGAAGCTTTCTTT. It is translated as CATTLWGEGTEAFF.

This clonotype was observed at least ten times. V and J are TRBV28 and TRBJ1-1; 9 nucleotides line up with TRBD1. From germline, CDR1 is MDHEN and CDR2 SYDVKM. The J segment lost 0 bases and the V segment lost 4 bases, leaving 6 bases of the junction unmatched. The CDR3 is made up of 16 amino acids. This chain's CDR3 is CASSSPTGGLNTEAFF. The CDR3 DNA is TGTGCCAGCAGTTCCCCGACAGGGGGACTGAACACTGAAGCTTTCTTT.

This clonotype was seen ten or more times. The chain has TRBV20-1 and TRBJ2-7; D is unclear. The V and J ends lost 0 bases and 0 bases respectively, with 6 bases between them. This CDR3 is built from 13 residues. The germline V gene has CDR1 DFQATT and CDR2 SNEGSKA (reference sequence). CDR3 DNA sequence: TGCAGTGCTAGAGATCTGGCCTCCTACGAGCAGTACTTC. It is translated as CSARDLASYEQYF.

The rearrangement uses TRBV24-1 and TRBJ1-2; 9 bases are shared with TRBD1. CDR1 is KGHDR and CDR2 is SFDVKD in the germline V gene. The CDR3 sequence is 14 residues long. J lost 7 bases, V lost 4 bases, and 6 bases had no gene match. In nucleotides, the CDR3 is TGTGCCACCAGTGAAAGGACAGGGGCTGCTGGCTACACCTTC. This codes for CATSERTGAAGYTF.

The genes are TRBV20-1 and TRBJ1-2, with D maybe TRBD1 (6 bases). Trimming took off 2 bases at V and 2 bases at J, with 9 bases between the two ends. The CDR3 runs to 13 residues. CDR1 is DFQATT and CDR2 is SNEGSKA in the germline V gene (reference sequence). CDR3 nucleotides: TGCAGTGCTAGAACCGGGACAAACTATGGCTACACCTTC. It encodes CSARTGTNYGYTF.

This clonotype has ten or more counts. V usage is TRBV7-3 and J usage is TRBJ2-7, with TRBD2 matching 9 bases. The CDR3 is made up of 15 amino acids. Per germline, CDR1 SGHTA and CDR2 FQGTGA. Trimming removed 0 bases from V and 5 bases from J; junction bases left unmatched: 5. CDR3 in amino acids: CASSLTAGGPHEQYF. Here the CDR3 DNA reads TGTGCCAGCAGCTTAACGGCGGGAGGGCCCCACGAGCAGTACTTC.

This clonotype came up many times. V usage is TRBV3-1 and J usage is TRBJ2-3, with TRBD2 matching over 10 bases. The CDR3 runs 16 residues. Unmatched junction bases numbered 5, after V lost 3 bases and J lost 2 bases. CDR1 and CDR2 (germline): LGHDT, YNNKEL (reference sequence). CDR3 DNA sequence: TGTGCCAGCAGCCAGGCACTAGCGGGATACACAGATACGCAGTATTTT. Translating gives CASSQALAGYTDTQYF.

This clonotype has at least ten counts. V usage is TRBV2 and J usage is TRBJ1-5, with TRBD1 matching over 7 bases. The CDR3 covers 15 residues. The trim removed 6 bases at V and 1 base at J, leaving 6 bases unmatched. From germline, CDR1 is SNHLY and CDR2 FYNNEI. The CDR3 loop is CASSYPGGSNQPQHF. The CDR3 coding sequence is TGTGCCAGCAGCTATCCAGGGGGGAGCAATCAGCCCCAGCATTTT.

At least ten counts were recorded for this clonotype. CDR3 sequence: CAISWTANTDTQYF. The CDR3 DNA follows: TGTGCCATCAGCTGGACAGCGAACACAGATACGCAGTATTTT. The chain uses TRBV10-3 and TRBJ2-3; tentatively, D is TRBD1 (6 bases). The germline V and J ends were trimmed by 6 bases and 2 bases, with 12 bases remaining between them. This CDR3 spans 14 amino acids. CDR1 is ENHRY, CDR2 SYGVKD, per germline.

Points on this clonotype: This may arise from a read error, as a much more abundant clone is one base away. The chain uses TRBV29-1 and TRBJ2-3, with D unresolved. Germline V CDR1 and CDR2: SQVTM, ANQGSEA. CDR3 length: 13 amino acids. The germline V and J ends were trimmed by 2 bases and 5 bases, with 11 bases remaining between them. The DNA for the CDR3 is TGCAGCGTTGAACTGGGCTGTGGAGATACGCAGTATTTT. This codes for CSVELGCGDTQYF.

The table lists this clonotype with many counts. The CDR3 spells CASSYPLERTGELFF. DNA of the CDR3: TGTGCCAGCAGCTACCCCCTAGAGCGCACCGGGGAGCTGTTTTTT. This rearrangement joins TRBV7-9 to TRBJ2-2; no clear D. Looked up from germline, CDR1 is SEHNR and CDR2 is FQNEAQ (reference sequence). V lost 4 bases and J 4 bases, leaving 13 bases between the germline ends. The CDR3 runs to 15 residues. Complete variable domain (other parts from reference TRBV7-9 and TRBJ2-2): DTGVSQNPRHKITKRGQNVTFRCDPISEHNRLYWYRQTLGQGPEFLTYFQNEAQLEKSRLLSDRFSAERPKGSFSTLEIQRTEQGDSAMYLCASSYPLERTGELFFGEGSRLTVL.

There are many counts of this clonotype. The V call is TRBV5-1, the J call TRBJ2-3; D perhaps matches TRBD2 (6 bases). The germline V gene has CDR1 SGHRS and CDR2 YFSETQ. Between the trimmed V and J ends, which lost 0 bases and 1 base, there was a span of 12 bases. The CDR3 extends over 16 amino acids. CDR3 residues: CASSLAGREGTDTQYF. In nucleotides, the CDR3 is TGCGCCAGCAGCTTGGCCGGTAGGGAGGGCACAGATACGCAGTATTTT.

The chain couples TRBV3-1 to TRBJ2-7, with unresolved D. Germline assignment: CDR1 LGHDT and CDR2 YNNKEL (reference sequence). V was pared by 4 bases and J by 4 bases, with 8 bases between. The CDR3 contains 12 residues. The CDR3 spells CASSRWRYEQYF. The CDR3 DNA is TGTGCCAGCAGCCGTTGGCGGTACGAGCAGTACTTC.

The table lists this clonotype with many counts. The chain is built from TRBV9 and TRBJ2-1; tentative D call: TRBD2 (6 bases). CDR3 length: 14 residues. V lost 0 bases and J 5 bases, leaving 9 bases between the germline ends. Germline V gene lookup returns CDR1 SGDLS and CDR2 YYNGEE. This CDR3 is CASSVVGGNNEQFF. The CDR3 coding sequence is TGTGCCAGCAGCGTAGTCGGAGGGAACAATGAGCAGTTCTTC.

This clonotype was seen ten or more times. CDR3 region: CASTDREYYEQYF. CDR3 nucleotides: TGTGCCAGCACGGACAGGGAGTACTACGAGCAGTACTTC. The chain joins TRBV28 to TRBJ2-7; 8 nucleotides match TRBD1. The germline CDR1 and CDR2 sequences are MDHEN and SYDVKM. J gave up 3 bases and V 7 bases, and 5 bases lay outside the gene matches. The CDR3 is made up of 13 amino acids.

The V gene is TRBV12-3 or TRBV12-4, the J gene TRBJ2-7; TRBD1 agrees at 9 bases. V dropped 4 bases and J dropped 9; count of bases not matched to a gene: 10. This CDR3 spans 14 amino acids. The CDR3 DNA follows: TGTGCCAGCAGTTCCCCGGGACAGGGTATAGGGCAGTACTTC. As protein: CASSSPGQGIGQYF.

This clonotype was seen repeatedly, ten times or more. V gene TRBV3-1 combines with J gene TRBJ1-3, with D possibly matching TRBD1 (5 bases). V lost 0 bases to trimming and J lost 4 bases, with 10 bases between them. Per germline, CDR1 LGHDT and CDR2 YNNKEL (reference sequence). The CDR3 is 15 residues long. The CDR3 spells CASSQDQGEGNTIYF. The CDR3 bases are TGTGCCAGCAGCCAAGATCAGGGCGAGGGAAACACCATATATTTT.

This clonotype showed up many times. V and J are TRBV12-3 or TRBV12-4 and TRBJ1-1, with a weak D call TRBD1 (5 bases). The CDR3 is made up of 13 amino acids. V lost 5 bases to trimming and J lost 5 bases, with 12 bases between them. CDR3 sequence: CASSTQEGTEAFF. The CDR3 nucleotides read TGTGCCAGCAGTACACAGGAAGGGACTGAAGCTTTCTTT.

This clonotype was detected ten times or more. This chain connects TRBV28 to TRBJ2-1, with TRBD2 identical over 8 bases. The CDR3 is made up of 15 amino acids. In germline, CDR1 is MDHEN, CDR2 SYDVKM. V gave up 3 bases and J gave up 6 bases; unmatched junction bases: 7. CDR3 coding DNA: TGTGCCAGCAGTTTTCAACCGGGAGGGCCCAATGAGCAGTTCTTC. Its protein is CASSFQPGGPNEQFF. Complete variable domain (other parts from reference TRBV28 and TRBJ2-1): DVKVTQSSRYLVKRTGEKVFLECVQDMDHENMFWYRQDPGLGLRLIYFSYDVKMKEKGDIPEGYSVSREKKERFSLILESASTNQTSMYLCASSFQPGGPNEQFFGPGTRLTVL.

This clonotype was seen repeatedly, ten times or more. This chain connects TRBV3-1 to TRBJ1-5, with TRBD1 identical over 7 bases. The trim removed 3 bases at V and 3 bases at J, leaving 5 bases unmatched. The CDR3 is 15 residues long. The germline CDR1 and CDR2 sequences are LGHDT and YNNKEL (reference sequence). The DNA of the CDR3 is TGTGCCAGCAGCCAGCGGGGGACAGACAATCAGCCCCAGCATTTT. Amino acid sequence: CASSQRGTDNQPQHF. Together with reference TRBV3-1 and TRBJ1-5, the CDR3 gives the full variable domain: DTAVSQTPKYLVTQMGNDKSIKCEQNLGHDTMYWYKQDSKKFLKIMFSYNNKELIINETVPNRFSPKSPDKAHLNLHINSLELGDSAVYFCASSQRGTDNQPQHFGDGTRLSIL.

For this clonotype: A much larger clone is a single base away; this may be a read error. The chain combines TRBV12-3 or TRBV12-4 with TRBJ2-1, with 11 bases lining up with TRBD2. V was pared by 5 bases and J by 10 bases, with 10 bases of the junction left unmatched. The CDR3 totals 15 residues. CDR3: CASSRGGLAVKEQFF. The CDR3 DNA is TGTGCCAGCAGTCGCGGGGGACTAGCGGTCAAAGAGCAGTTCTTC.

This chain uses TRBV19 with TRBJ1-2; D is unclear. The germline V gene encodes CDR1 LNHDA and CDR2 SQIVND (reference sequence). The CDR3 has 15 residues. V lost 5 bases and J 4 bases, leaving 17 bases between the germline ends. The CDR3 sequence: CASSPRSPVSYGYTF. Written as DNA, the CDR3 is TGTGCCAGTAGTCCCCGATCCCCGGTCTCCTATGGCTACACCTTC.